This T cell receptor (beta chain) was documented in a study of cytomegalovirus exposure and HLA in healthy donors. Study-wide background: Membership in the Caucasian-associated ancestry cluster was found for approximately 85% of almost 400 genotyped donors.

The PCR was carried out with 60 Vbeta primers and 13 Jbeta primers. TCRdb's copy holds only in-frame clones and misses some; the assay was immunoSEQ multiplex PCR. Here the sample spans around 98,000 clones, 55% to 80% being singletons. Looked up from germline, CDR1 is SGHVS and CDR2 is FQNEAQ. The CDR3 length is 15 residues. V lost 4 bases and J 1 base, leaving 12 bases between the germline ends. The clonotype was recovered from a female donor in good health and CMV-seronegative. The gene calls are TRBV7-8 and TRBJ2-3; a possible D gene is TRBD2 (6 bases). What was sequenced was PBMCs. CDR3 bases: TGTGCCAGCAGCTCCGCCAGGAGGGGCACAGATACGCAGTATTTT. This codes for CASSSARRGTDTQYF.